This record looks at one T cell receptor (beta chain) sequence and its context. Its antigen is not known. Measured with immunoSEQ multiplex PCR; TCRdb has only the in-frame clones, and not every one. The table has 190,000 or so clones, about 86% seen once. V shed 10 bases, J shed 4 bases, and the junction held 7 bases outside the gene matches. The V gene's germline CDR1 is ENHRY and CDR2 SYGVKD. CDR3 length: 14 amino acids. The data stem from a study of cytomegalovirus exposure and HLA in healthy donors. Study outcomes and limitations: Researchers reported that a few CMV-associated chains were confirmed in vitro as CMV antigen-specific.

This clonotype was obtained from a woman aged 18-29 years in good health and CMV-seropositive. The sequenced sample consisted of PBMCs. V and J are TRBV10-3 and TRBJ2-5, with 12 bases that match TRBD2. The CDR3 sequence is CATKTSGGRETQYF. The DNA for the CDR3 is TGTGCCACCAAGACTAGCGGGGGCCGAGAGACCCAGTACTTC.